The 21 T cell receptor beta chains in this list originate from one sample, sequenced in a study of technical replicates of blood from a handful of donors. Method: immunoSEQ multiplex PCR; TCRdb's copy keeps in-frame clones and lacks some. The repertoire holds roughly 85,000 clones, with around 94% as singletons. The specimen sequenced was T cells isolated from PBMCs. All receptors come from a human donor in good health.

This clone appeared a single time. The chain employs TRBV5-1 and TRBJ2-5, with no clear D. Germline CDR1 reads SGHRS; CDR2 reads YFSETQ. The CDR3 extends over 13 amino acids. V was pared by 0 bases and J by 2 bases, with 5 bases between. The chain's CDR3 is CASSLGRQETQYF. In nucleotides, the CDR3 is TGCGCCAGCAGCTTGGGGAGACAAGAGACCCAGTACTTC. Variable domain in full (rest from reference TRBV5-1 and TRBJ2-5): KAGVTQTPRYLIKTRGQQVTLSCSPISGHRSVSWYQQTPGQGLQFLFEYFSETQRNKGNFPGRFSGRQFSNSRSEMNVSTLELGDSALYLCASSLGRQETQYFGPGTRLLVL.

The gene calls are TRBV5-1 and TRBJ2-1; 7 positions agree with TRBD2. The CDR3 runs to 17 residues. Germline V lookup: CDR1 SGHRS, CDR2 YFSETQ. V lost 0 bases to trimming and J lost 0 bases; unmatched junction nucleotides: 6. CDR3 DNA: TGCGCCAGCAGCTTGGGGGGAGGGTATATCTCCTACAATGAGCAGTTCTTC. It yields the protein CASSLGGGYISYNEQFF. Full variable domain (remainder filled in from reference TRBV5-1 and TRBJ2-1): KAGVTQTPRYLIKTRGQQVTLSCSPISGHRSVSWYQQTPGQGLQFLFEYFSETQRNKGNFPGRFSGRQFSNSRSEMNVSTLELGDSALYLCASSLGGGYISYNEQFFGPGTRLTVL.

The chain couples TRBV7-9 to TRBJ1-5; weak D call: TRBD1 (6 bases). V lost 1 base to trimming and J lost 2 bases, with 12 bases between them. The CDR3 loop spans 16 amino acids. Germline values: CDR1 SEHNR, CDR2 FQNEAQ (reference sequence). The CDR3 loop is CASSLGAGGGNQPQHF. CDR3 DNA: TGTGCCAGCAGCTTAGGTGCGGGGGGCGGCAATCAGCCCCAGCATTTT.

This rearrangement joins TRBV6-5 to TRBJ1-1; D remains ambiguous. The CDR3 has 12 residues. The V end was cut by 6 bases, the J end by 8 bases, with 13 bases between. Germline CDR1 MNHEY, CDR2 SVGAGI. Here the CDR3 DNA reads TGTGCCAGCAGCTTACCGGGGAGCGAAGCTTTCTTT. Encoded protein: CASSLPGSEAFF.

The rearrangement links TRBV7-8 to TRBJ2-7; 7 bases map to TRBD1. CDR3 length equals 14 residues. Trimming removed 1 base from V and 5 bases from J; junction bases left unmatched: 5. CDR1 and CDR2 (germline): SGHVS, FQNEAQ. CDR3 coding DNA: TGTGCCAGCAGCTTAGGGGACAGTAGCAACGAGCAGTACTTC. It encodes CASSLGDSSNEQYF.

This sequence joins TRBV4-1 and TRBJ1-3; 10 nucleotides align to TRBD1. From germline, CDR1 is MGHRA and CDR2 YSYEKL. CDR3 length: 15 residues. J gave up 2 bases and V 3 bases, and 1 base lay outside the gene matches. CDR3: CASSQGTGAGNTIYF. The CDR3 DNA sequence: TGCGCCAGCAGCCAGGGGACAGGGGCTGGAAACACCATATATTTT.

The chain carries TRBV19 and TRBJ2-5; 8 nucleotides align to TRBD1. The V and J ends lost 5 bases and 2 bases, in that order; junction bases with no gene match: 7. Germline-derived CDR1 and CDR2 are LNHDA and SQIVND (reference sequence). This CDR3 has 15 residues. This CDR3 reads CASSSGQGPQETQYF. CDR3 bases: TGTGCCAGTAGTTCAGGACAGGGCCCGCAAGAGACCCAGTACTTC.

This clone was observed a single time. This sequence joins TRBV6-1 and TRBJ1-6; D is undetermined. V was pared by 3 bases and J by 0 bases, with 6 bases between. Germline V gene sequence: CDR1 MNHNS, CDR2 SASEGT. This CDR3 spans 15 amino acids. In DNA form, the CDR3 reads TGTGCCAGCAGTGATATGAGCTCCTATAATTCACCCCTCCACTTT. Its protein is CASSDMSSYNSPLHF.

This rearrangement joins TRBV14 to TRBJ1-2, with D unclear. Germline-derived CDR1 and CDR2 are SGHDN and FVKESK. V was trimmed by 2 bases and J by 6 bases, leaving 13 bases between them. The CDR3 totals 14 residues. CDR3 amino acids: CASSQYSQVDGYTF. As DNA, the CDR3 is TGTGCCAGCAGCCAATATTCGCAGGTTGATGGCTACACCTTC.

The chain carries TRBV6-5 and TRBJ2-7; 9 positions agree with TRBD1. Germline values: CDR1 MNHEY, CDR2 SVGAGI. Losses at the gene ends were 8 bases for V and 0 bases for J; bases not matched to a gene: 5. This CDR3 comprises 14 residues. The CDR3 protein is CASRQGVSSYEQYF. In DNA, the CDR3 is TGTGCCAGCCGACAGGGGGTGAGCTCCTACGAGCAGTACTTC.

This clone was found once. The chain carries TRBV21-1 and TRBJ2-2; TRBD2, the table's D call, lacks a check against the DNA. TRBV21-1 is shown as a pseudogene. This CDR3 region has 16 residues. The CDR3 DNA follows: TGTGCCAGCAGTTATTCCTCGGGGGGGAGCACCGGGGAGCTGTTTTTT. It codes for CASSYSSGGSTGELFF.

V usage is TRBV10-3 and J usage is TRBJ2-1; 9 nucleotides align to TRBD1. The CDR3 runs to 15 residues. CDR1 is ENHRY, CDR2 SYGVKD, per germline. Trimming at V came to 8 bases and at J to 2 bases, leaving 7 bases not matched to a gene. The CDR3 region is CAIYGGQGTYNEQFF. The CDR3 DNA is TGTGCCATCTACGGGGGACAGGGAACCTACAATGAGCAGTTCTTC.

The chain couples TRBV10-2 to TRBJ1-5, with a weak D call TRBD1 (6 bases). Germline V lookup: CDR1 WSHSY, CDR2 SAAADI. The CDR3 spans 19 residues. With 6 bases removed from V and 7 bases from J, the gap between germline ends came to 31 bases. This chain's CDR3 is CASSVGGGGPEVSGQPQHF. For the CDR3, the DNA is TGCGCCAGCAGCGTAGGGGGGGGAGGGCCGGAGGTTTCGGGGCAGCCCCAGCATTTT.

A single count supports this clone. The chain couples TRBV7-9 to TRBJ2-7, with D possibly TRBD1 on 6 matching bases. This CDR3 contains 12 residues. From germline, CDR1 is SEHNR and CDR2 FQNEAQ (reference sequence). V was cut by 5 bases and J by 7 bases, with 12 bases left in between. This chain's CDR3 is CASSPTGREQYF. The CDR3 DNA sequence: TGTGCCAGCAGCCCGACAGGCAGGGAGCAGTACTTC.

The chain links TRBV2 to TRBJ1-5; 10 bases agree with TRBD1. The CDR3 is 15 residues long. V lost 5 bases and J lost 3; bases outside the gene matches: 4. Looked up from germline, CDR1 is SNHLY and CDR2 is FYNNEI. The CDR3 DNA reads TGTGCCAGCAGTACCGGGACAGGGGTCAATCAGCCCCAGCATTTT. It is translated as CASSTGTGVNQPQHF.

The chain has TRBV5-1 and TRBJ2-2; D is undetermined. This CDR3 comprises 13 residues. Deletions cut 2 bases from V and 16 bases from J, with 18 bases between. CDR1 SGHRS and CDR2 YFSETQ come from the germline V gene. The CDR3 reads CASSFGLANLRFF. The CDR3 bases are TGCGCCAGCAGCTTCGGGTTGGCCAACCTCAGGTTTTTT.

The chain has TRBV28 and TRBJ2-6, with TRBD2 matching 7 bases. V was clipped by 3 bases and J by 2 bases; unmatched bases: 7. The CDR3 sequence is 17 residues long. The germline CDR1 and CDR2 sequences are MDHEN and SYDVKM. The DNA for the CDR3 is TGTGCCAGCAGTTTGTGGGAGGGCCTGCCTGGGGCCAACGTCCTGACTTTC. Its protein product is CASSLWEGLPGANVLTF.

The rearrangement links TRBV7-2 to TRBJ2-7; D possibly corresponds to TRBD2 (5 bases). The CDR3 contains 14 residues. Germline assignment: CDR1 SGHTA and CDR2 FQGNSA. Trimming cost V 3 bases and J 13 bases, with 22 bases left between them. The CDR3 reads CASSFPGSAGPIYF. The CDR3 DNA reads as TGTGCCAGCAGCTTCCCCGGCTCGGCGGGTCCCATATACTTC.

The J gene is TRBJ1-1, the V gene TRBV7-9; 10 bases agree with TRBD1. The CDR3 spans 13 residues. The junction had 4 bases not matched to a gene; V was cut back by 1 base and J by 11 bases. In germline, CDR1 is SEHNR, CDR2 FQNEAQ (reference sequence). In DNA form, the CDR3 reads TGTGCCAGCAGCTTAGTCGGACAGGGGGTGGCTTTCTTT. It translates to CASSLVGQGVAFF. Variable domain in full (rest from reference TRBV7-9 and TRBJ1-1): DTGVSQNPRHKITKRGQNVTFRCDPISEHNRLYWYRQTLGQGPEFLTYFQNEAQLEKSRLLSDRFSAERPKGSFSTLEIQRTEQGDSAMYLCASSLVGQGVAFFGQGTRLTVV.

V is TRBV15 and J is TRBJ2-5; 9 bases fit TRBD2. The junction had 10 bases not matched to a gene; V was cut back by 8 bases and J by 3 bases. Germline CDR1 is LNHNV and CDR2 is YYDKDF (reference sequence). There are 15 residues in the CDR3. CDR3 in amino acids: CATVLAGDPKETQYF. In nucleotides, the CDR3 is TGTGCCACCGTTTTAGCGGGAGACCCAAAAGAGACCCAGTACTTC. The full variable domain, with the rest looked up from reference TRBV15 and TRBJ2-5, is DAMVIQNPRYQVTQFGKPVTLSCSQTLNHNVMYWYQQKSSQAPKLLFHYYDKDFNNEADTPDNFQSRRPNTSFCFLDIRSPGLGDTAMYLCATVLAGDPKETQYFGPGTRLLVL.

The DNA for the CDR3 is TGTGCCAGCAGCAGAACACAGGGGATCCAAGAGACCCAGTACTTC. It encodes CASSRTQGIQETQYF. The chain combines TRBV5-4 with TRBJ2-5, with TRBD1 identical over 7 bases. After removal of 4 bases from V and 1 base from J, the junction contained 7 bases not matched to a gene. The CDR3 has 15 amino acids. The germline CDR1 and CDR2 sequences are SGHNT and YYREEE (reference sequence).